A single sample is the source of the 24 T cell receptor beta chains below, sequenced in a study of vaccination and CD4 T cells after COVID-19. CD4+ T cells that had been cultured provided DNA sequenced with the Oncomine TCR Beta short-read assay. Using its own MiXCR run on the PCR reads, TCRdb lists one record per CDR3 protein. The table lists about 20,000 distinct CDR3 sequences, approximately 45% of them singletons, with 2.5% to 3% in the top ten. Antigens of these TCRs are unknown. The treatment denotes: approximately nine-day PBMC culture with coronavirus spike peptide pools or control peptides (ViraFEST assay). Here the sequenced sample was CD4+ T cells from blood, cultured in vitro, taken after SARS-CoV-2 vaccination. Receptors originate from a human donor who had recovered from COVID-19.

This clonotype was seen only a few times. The chain recombines TRBV19 with TRBJ1-1; 7 bases line up with TRBD1. This CDR3 is 14 amino acids long. Germline lookup yields CDR1 LNHDA and CDR2 SQIVND (reference sequence). Here the CDR3 reads CGSSFLDRDTEAFF. The CDR3 coding sequence is TGTGGGTCCTCGTTCCTCGACAGGGACACTGAAGCTTTCTTT.

This clonotype was picked up a small number of times. The chain has TRBV20-1 and TRBJ2-7, with D perhaps TRBD2 (6 bases). The germline CDR1 and CDR2 sequences are DFQATT and SNEGSKA (reference sequence). V was clipped by 6 bases and J by 2 bases, with 14 bases between them. CDR3 length: 13 residues. As DNA, the CDR3 is TGCAGTGCGTCAAGCGGGTCAACCTACGAGCAGTACTTC. This gives the protein CSASSGSTYEQYF.

This clonotype was recorded once. The chain employs TRBV7-9 and TRBJ2-1, with TRBD2 identical over 13 bases. Germline V gene lookup returns CDR1 SEHNR and CDR2 FQNEAQ (reference sequence). This CDR3 has 16 residues. V trimming: 5 bases; J trimming: 5 bases; junction bases outside the gene matches: 6. CDR3 sequence: CASSPRTSGGNNEQFF. In DNA form, the CDR3 reads TGTGCCAGCAGCCCGCGGACTAGCGGGGGAAACAATGAGCAGTTCTTC.

The CDR3 nucleotides read TGTGCCAGCAGTTACTCGGCAGGGCAAGGAGGCTACACCTTC. Protein sequence: CASSYSAGQGGYTF. This chain uses TRBV6-5 with TRBJ1-2, with D possibly matching TRBD1 (5 bases). Germline V gene sequence: CDR1 MNHEY, CDR2 SVGAGI. Trimming cost V 0 bases and J 8 bases, with 13 bases left between them. The CDR3 consists of 14 residues.

This sequence joins TRBV7-2 and TRBJ2-3; TRBD1 matches at 8 bases. Germline lookup yields CDR1 SGHTA and CDR2 FQGNSA. Trimming at V came to 3 bases and at J to 4 bases, leaving 6 bases not matched to a gene. The length of the CDR3 is 15 residues. The CDR3 nucleotides read TGTGCCAGCAGCTTCTGGACAGGGAAGTCAGATACGCAGTATTTT. Encoded protein: CASSFWTGKSDTQYF.

The chain recombines TRBV7-9 with TRBJ2-3, with 7 bases lining up with TRBD2. The germline gives CDR1 SEHNR, CDR2 FQNEAQ (reference sequence). The CDR3 length is 15 residues. V gave up 4 bases and J gave up 0 bases; unmatched junction bases: 4. As DNA, the CDR3 is TGTGCCAGCAGCTCACGACTAGCTAGCACAGATACGCAGTATTTT. Residues: CASSSRLASTDTQYF.

This chain uses TRBV27 with TRBJ1-1, with TRBD1 matching over 9 bases. The germline gives CDR1 MNHEY, CDR2 SMNVEV (reference sequence). V dropped 3 bases and J dropped 3; count of bases not matched to a gene: 2. CDR3 length: 14 residues. CDR3 region: CASSFRTGDTEAFF. The CDR3 DNA reads as TGTGCCAGCAGTTTTAGGACAGGGGACACTGAAGCTTTCTTT.

On this clonotype: Its ends do not fully match the called genes, so a read error is possible. This chain joins TRBV20-1 and TRBJ1-1; D possibly corresponds to TRBD1 (6 bases). The CDR3 is 13 amino acids. Germline V lookup: CDR1 DFQATT, CDR2 SNEGSKA (reference sequence). CDR3: CSARVGANTEAFF. The CDR3 bases are TGCAGTGCCAGAGTGGGGGCCAACACTGAAGCTTTCTTT.

This chain uses TRBV7-2 with TRBJ1-1; no clear D. The CDR3 is 13 residues long. Germline V lookup: CDR1 SGHTA, CDR2 FQGNSA. Trimming stripped 1 base from V and 4 bases from J, with 7 bases between. CDR3 amino acids: CASSLVWATEAFF. The CDR3 nucleotides read TGTGCCAGCAGCTTAGTTTGGGCCACTGAAGCTTTCTTT.

This clonotype was observed a few times. The gene calls are TRBV20-1 and TRBJ2-1; 8 bases agree with TRBD1. The germline CDR1 and CDR2 sequences are DFQATT and SNEGSKA (reference sequence). This CDR3 is built from 16 residues. V was clipped by 3 bases and J by 3 bases; unmatched bases: 10. The CDR3 DNA sequence: TGCAGTGCTAGTCACCCGCAGGGGGCAGGCTACAATGAGCAGTTCTTC. It specifies CSASHPQGAGYNEQFF.

CDR3 coding DNA: TGTGCCAGCAGCTTAGAGCGGGGGACCCGGGAGCTGTTTTTT. Protein: CASSLERGTRELFF. The chain links TRBV7-2 to TRBJ2-2, with TRBD2 matching 8 bases. Germline V gene sequence: CDR1 SGHTA, CDR2 FQGNSA. Trimming at V came to 1 base and at J to 9 bases, leaving 4 bases not matched to a gene. The CDR3 runs 14 residues.

This clonotype appeared a few times. The chain employs TRBV6-1 and TRBJ2-1; TRBD2 is a possible D gene (6 bases). Looked up from germline, CDR1 is MNHNS and CDR2 is SASEGT. The V gene lost 8 bases and the J gene lost 0 bases, with 17 bases spanning the gap. CDR3 length: 16 amino acids. In nucleotides, the CDR3 is TGTGCCAGCCAGAGGGACTCGGGGGACTCCTACAATGAGCAGTTCTTC. Its protein product is CASQRDSGDSYNEQFF.

The V and J genes are TRBV20-1 and TRBJ2-1, with 10 bases matching TRBD2. This CDR3 has 15 amino acids. After removal of 0 bases from V and 4 bases from J, the junction contained 3 bases not matched to a gene. Germline assignment: CDR1 DFQATT and CDR2 SNEGSKA (reference sequence). The CDR3 loop reads CSARESGREYNEQFF. The CDR3 bases are TGCAGTGCTAGAGAGAGCGGGAGGGAATACAATGAGCAGTTCTTC.

CDR3 DNA: TGTGCCAGCAAACCGGGACTAGCAACAGATACGCAGTATTTT. Residues: CASKPGLATDTQYF. This chain connects TRBV27 to TRBJ2-3, with 9 bases fitting TRBD2. Per germline, CDR1 MNHEY and CDR2 SMNVEV (reference sequence). This CDR3 comprises 14 residues. J gave up 3 bases and V 7 bases, and 5 bases lay outside the gene matches.

This chain links TRBV6-4 with TRBJ2-3, with TRBD2 identical over 11 bases. The CDR3 extends over 15 amino acids. J lost 4 bases, V lost 0 bases, and 0 bases had no gene match. Germline assignment: CDR1 MRHNA and CDR2 SNTAGT. The CDR3 is CASSDSSGGADTQYF. The CDR3 nucleotides read TGTGCCAGCAGTGACTCTAGCGGGGGGGCAGATACGCAGTATTTT.

In its sample, this clonotype ranks as medium-sized. The V gene is TRBV7-2, the J gene TRBJ1-2; tentative D call: TRBD1 (6 bases). Trimming pared 7 bases from V and 3 bases from J, leaving 18 bases between. This CDR3 contains 15 residues. Germline CDR1 reads SGHTA; CDR2 reads FQGNSA. The CDR3 protein is CASTPWQGRDYGYTF. The DNA for the CDR3 is TGTGCCAGCACTCCTTGGCAGGGGAGAGACTATGGCTACACCTTC.

This clonotype was found a few times. V usage is TRBV9 and J usage is TRBJ1-2; D call uncertain. The V gene lost 1 base and the J gene lost 2 bases, with 6 bases spanning the gap. Germline-derived CDR1 and CDR2 are SGDLS and YYNGEE. The CDR3 is made up of 13 amino acids. The CDR3 sequence: CASSVRENYGYTF. The CDR3 DNA follows: TGTGCCAGCAGCGTAAGAGAGAACTATGGCTACACCTTC. Full variable domain (missing parts from reference TRBV9 and TRBJ1-2): DSGVTQTPKHLITATGQRVTLRCSPRSGDLSVYWYQQSLDQGLQFLIQYYNGEERAKGNILERFSAQQFPDLHSELNLSSLELGDSALYFCASSVRENYGYTFGSGTRLTVV.

The rearrangement joins TRBV20-1 to TRBJ2-3, with 7 positions matching TRBD2. The germline CDR1 and CDR2 sequences are DFQATT and SNEGSKA (reference sequence). This CDR3 is built from 17 residues. CDR3 in amino acids: CSLTRFQRGPLGDTQYF. DNA for the CDR3: TGCAGCCTTACTAGATTCCAGCGGGGCCCCCTTGGAGATACGCAGTATTTT.

CDR3 residues: CSVEQGLNSGANVLTF. The CDR3, as DNA: TGCAGCGTTGAACAGGGACTGAACTCTGGGGCCAACGTCCTGACTTTC. V is TRBV29-1 and J is TRBJ2-6; a weak D match, TRBD2 (6 bases). Germline lookup yields CDR1 SQVTM and CDR2 ANQGSEA. V lost 2 bases to trimming and J lost 0 bases, with 11 bases between them. The CDR3 is 16 amino acids.

This sequence joins TRBV19 and TRBJ2-3, with a weak D call TRBD1 (6 bases). V shed 3 bases and J shed 6 bases, with 28 bases lying between them. Germline values: CDR1 LNHDA, CDR2 SQIVND (reference sequence). The CDR3 loop spans 19 amino acids. In DNA, the CDR3 is TGTGCCAGTAGTATCCCCCGGCAGGGGACCAGTGGGAAGGCCGATACGCAGTATTTT. Protein product: CASSIPRQGTSGKADTQYF.

This clonotype was counted only a few times. J is TRBJ2-7 and V is TRBV24-1, with TRBD1 identical over 10 bases. J gave up 2 bases and V 4 bases, and 4 bases lay outside the gene matches. CDR3 length: 15 residues. Germline V gene lookup returns CDR1 KGHDR and CDR2 SFDVKD. CDR3 in DNA: TGTGCCACCAGTGAGGGACAGGGGTGGACCTACGAGCAGTACTTC. Its protein is CATSEGQGWTYEQYF.

This clonotype turned up a few times. The CDR3 sequence is CASSRGDPRGEQYF. The CDR3 DNA reads TGTGCCAGCAGCCGAGGGGATCCCCGCGGCGAGCAGTACTTC. The chain carries TRBV6-1 and TRBJ2-7; D might be TRBD1 or TRBD2, each matching 5 bases. The CDR3 has 14 residues. Trimming took off 6 bases at V and 6 bases at J, with 18 bases between the two ends. CDR1 MNHNS and CDR2 SASEGT come from the germline V gene.

This clonotype was counted only a few times. The chain uses TRBV27 and TRBJ1-5; TRBD1 might be the D (5 bases). CDR3 length equals 15 residues. In germline, CDR1 is MNHEY, CDR2 SMNVEV (reference sequence). Trimming took off 2 bases at V and 2 bases at J, with 10 bases between the two ends. The CDR3 reads CASSLGGRGNQPQHF. DNA for the CDR3: TGTGCCAGCAGTTTAGGGGGTAGGGGCAATCAGCCCCAGCATTTT.

This chain links TRBV7-2 with TRBJ2-5; a weak D match, TRBD1 (5 bases). Trimming stripped 4 bases from V and 7 bases from J, with 22 bases between. The CDR3 sequence is 16 residues long. Germline V gene lookup returns CDR1 SGHTA and CDR2 FQGNSA. The CDR3 region has the DNA TGTGCCAGCAGCTCCGGAGCCCAGGGCGGAAGGGGGACCCAGTACTTC. Amino acid sequence: CASSSGAQGGRGTQYF.